Presented here are 12 T cell receptor beta chains from one specimen sequenced in a study of blood T cell repertoires in COVID-19. Measured with immunoSEQ multiplex PCR; TCRdb has only the in-frame clones, and not every one. Seen here are about 110,000 clones, under 75% observed once, and the top ten hold around 7.3%. The sequenced sample consisted of peripheral blood. Receptor source: a woman aged 60-70 years with acute or convalescent COVID-19.

The rearrangement uses TRBV7-2 and TRBJ1-5; D might be TRBD1 (5 bases). V gave up 5 bases and J gave up 5 bases, with 16 bases separating them. This CDR3 region has 15 residues. Germline V lookup: CDR1 SGHTA, CDR2 FQGNSA. The CDR3 DNA reads as TGTGCCAGCAGCCCTGTGGGGGGAGTAGATCAGCCCCAGCATTTT. Its protein product is CASSPVGGVDQPQHF.

This clone came up a few times. DNA for the CDR3: TGCGCCAGCAGCCCGACAGGCCGCACCGGGGAGCTGTTTTTT. Translated: CASSPTGRTGELFF. The chain uses TRBV4-1 and TRBJ2-2; possible D gene TRBD1, 6 bases. Germline CDR1 and CDR2: MGHRA and YSYEKL. CDR3 length: 14 amino acids. Trimming cost V 4 bases and J 4 bases, with 10 bases left between them.

The rearrangement joins TRBV5-1 to TRBJ1-5; TRBD1 matches at 9 bases. This CDR3 has 15 amino acids. V lost 4 bases to trimming and J lost 7 bases; unmatched junction nucleotides: 9. Germline V gene lookup returns CDR1 SGHRS and CDR2 YFSETQ. The CDR3 loop reads CASSTPMTGGQPQHF. In DNA, the CDR3 is TGCGCCAGCAGCACCCCAATGACAGGGGGACAGCCCCAGCATTTT.

The sample holds one count of this clone. The chain combines TRBV19 with TRBJ1-2, with unresolved D. The CDR3 is 15 amino acids. V lost 3 bases to trimming and J lost 0 bases, with 11 bases between them. Germline V gene sequence: CDR1 LNHDA, CDR2 SQIVND (reference sequence). DNA for the CDR3: TGTGCCAGTAGTATTCTGGGCCTGGCTAACTATGGCTACACCTTC. Its protein product is CASSILGLANYGYTF.

This clone has only a few counts. The J gene is TRBJ1-2, the V gene TRBV6-1; maybe TRBD1 (5 bases). The CDR3 is 13 amino acids. In germline, CDR1 is MNHNS, CDR2 SASEGT. With 3 bases removed from V and 4 bases from J, the gap between germline ends came to 9 bases. The CDR3 nucleotides read TGTGCCAGCAGTGATTCAGGGATCTATGGCTACACCTTC. It is translated as CASSDSGIYGYTF.

CDR3 loop: CASSLSLGVGGYTF. The CDR3 DNA reads as TGTGCCAGCAGTTTATCCTTAGGGGTGGGCGGCTACACCTTC. This rearrangement joins TRBV27 to TRBJ1-2; tentative D call: TRBD1 (5 bases). CDR1 and CDR2 from the germline V gene are MNHEY and SMNVEV (reference sequence). V was pared by 0 bases and J by 8 bases, with 13 bases between. This CDR3 comprises 14 residues.

This sequence joins TRBV7-9 and TRBJ1-5; tentatively, D is TRBD1 (5 bases). This CDR3 contains 14 residues. Germline-derived CDR1 and CDR2 are SEHNR and FQNEAQ (reference sequence). V was pared by 8 bases and J by 1 base, with 12 bases between. CDR3 coding DNA: TGTGCCAGCGGGAAGGAGGGGAGCAATCAGCCCCAGCATTTT. Protein sequence: CASGKEGSNQPQHF.

J is TRBJ2-1 and V is TRBV5-1, with D maybe TRBD2 (5 bases). Germline loops: CDR1 SGHRS, CDR2 YFSETQ. V dropped 0 bases and J dropped 2 bases, with 6 bases sitting between them. The CDR3 extends over 14 amino acids. The CDR3 DNA reads as TGCGCCAGCAGCTTGGGTAGCGCCTACAATGAGCAGTTCTTC. Its translation: CASSLGSAYNEQFF.

CDR3 coding DNA: TGTGCCAGCGGCCCGAACAGGTTCGCCCTAGCCAAAAACATTCAGTACTTC. This sequence encodes CASGPNRFALAKNIQYF. J is TRBJ2-4 and V is TRBV6-2 or TRBV6-3; perhaps TRBD1 as D (5 bases). The CDR3 covers 17 residues. CDR1 and CDR2 (germline): MNHEY, SVGEGT. Trimming took off 8 bases at V and 0 bases at J, with 20 bases between the two ends.

This rearrangement joins TRBV5-5 to TRBJ1-2; no reliable D call. This CDR3 region has 15 residues. Trimming stripped 5 bases from V and 2 bases from J, with 16 bases between. Germline CDR1 and CDR2: SGHKS and YYEKEE (reference sequence). The CDR3 bases are TGTGCCAGCAGTTCCGGCCCGCCAGCGAACTATGGCTACACCTTC. This encodes CASSSGPPANYGYTF.

The J gene is TRBJ1-4, the V gene TRBV19; the D gene is possibly TRBD1 (6 bases). This CDR3 comprises 14 residues. Per germline, CDR1 LNHDA and CDR2 SQIVND (reference sequence). Trimming took 9 bases from V and 8 from J, leaving 19 bases between them. Here the CDR3 reads CARRPRGAREKLFF. The DNA for the CDR3 is TGTGCCAGAAGGCCGCGGGGGGCGCGAGAAAAACTGTTTTTT.

The rearrangement joins TRBV12-3 or TRBV12-4 to TRBJ1-2; no clear D. The CDR3 runs 13 residues. Trimming cost V 3 bases and J 2 bases, with 7 bases left between them. DNA for the CDR3: TGTGCCAGCAGTTTCGGGAGAAACTATGGCTACACCTTC. It is translated as CASSFGRNYGYTF.